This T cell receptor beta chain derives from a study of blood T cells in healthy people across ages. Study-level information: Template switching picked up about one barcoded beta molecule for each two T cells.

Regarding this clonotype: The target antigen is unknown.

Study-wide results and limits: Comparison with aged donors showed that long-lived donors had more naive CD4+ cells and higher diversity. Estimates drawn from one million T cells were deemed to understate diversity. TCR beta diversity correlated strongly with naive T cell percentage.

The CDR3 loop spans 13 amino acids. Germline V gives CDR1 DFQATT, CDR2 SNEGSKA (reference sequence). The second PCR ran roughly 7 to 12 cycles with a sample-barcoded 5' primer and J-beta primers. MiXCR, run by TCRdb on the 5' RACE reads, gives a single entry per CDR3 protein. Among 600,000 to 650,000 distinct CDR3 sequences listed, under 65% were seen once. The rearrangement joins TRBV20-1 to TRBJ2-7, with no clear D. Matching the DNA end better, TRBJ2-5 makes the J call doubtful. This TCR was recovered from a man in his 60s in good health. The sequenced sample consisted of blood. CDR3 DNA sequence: TGCAGTGCTAGACCTAGTGGAAAAGAGACCCAGTACTTC. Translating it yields CSARPSGKETQYF.